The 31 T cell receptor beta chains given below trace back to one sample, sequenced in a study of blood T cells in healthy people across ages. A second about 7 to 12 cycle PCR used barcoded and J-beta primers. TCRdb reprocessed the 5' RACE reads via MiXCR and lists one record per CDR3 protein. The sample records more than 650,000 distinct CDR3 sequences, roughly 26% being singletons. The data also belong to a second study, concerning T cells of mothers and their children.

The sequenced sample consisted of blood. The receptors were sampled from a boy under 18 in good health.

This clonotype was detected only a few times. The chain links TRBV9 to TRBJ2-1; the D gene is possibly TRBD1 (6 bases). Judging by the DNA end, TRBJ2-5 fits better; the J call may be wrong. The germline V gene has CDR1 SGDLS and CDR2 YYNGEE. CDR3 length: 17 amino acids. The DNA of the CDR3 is TGTGCCAGCAGCGCATCCCCACAGGGTACCCAAGGCGAGACCCAGTACTTC. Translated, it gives CASSASPQGTQGETQYF.

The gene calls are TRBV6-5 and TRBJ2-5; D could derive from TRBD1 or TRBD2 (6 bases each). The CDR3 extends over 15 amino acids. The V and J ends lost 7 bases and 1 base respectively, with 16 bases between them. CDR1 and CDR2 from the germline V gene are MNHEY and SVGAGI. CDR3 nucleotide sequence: TGTGCCAGCAACTCCGGGGGCAGCAGCCAAGAGACCCAGTACTTC. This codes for CASNSGGSSQETQYF.

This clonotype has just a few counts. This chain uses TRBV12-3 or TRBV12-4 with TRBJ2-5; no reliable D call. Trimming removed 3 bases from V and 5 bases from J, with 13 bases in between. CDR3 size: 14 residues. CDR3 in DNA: TGTGCCAGCAGTTTGGGTAGCAATAGGGAGACCCAGTACTTC. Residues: CASSLGSNRETQYF.

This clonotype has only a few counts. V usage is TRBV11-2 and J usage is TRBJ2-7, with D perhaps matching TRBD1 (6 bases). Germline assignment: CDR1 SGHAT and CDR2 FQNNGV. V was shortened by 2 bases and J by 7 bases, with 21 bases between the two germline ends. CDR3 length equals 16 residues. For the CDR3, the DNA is TGTGCCAGCAGCTTAACGTTCGGTAGGGGGACCCAGGAGCAGTACTTC. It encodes CASSLTFGRGTQEQYF.

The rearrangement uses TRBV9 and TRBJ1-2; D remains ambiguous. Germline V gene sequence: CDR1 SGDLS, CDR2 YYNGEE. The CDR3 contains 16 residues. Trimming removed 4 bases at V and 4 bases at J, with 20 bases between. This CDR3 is CASSPRGRETVYGYTF. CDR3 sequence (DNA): TGTGCCAGCAGCCCTAGAGGACGGGAAACGGTCTATGGCTACACCTTC.

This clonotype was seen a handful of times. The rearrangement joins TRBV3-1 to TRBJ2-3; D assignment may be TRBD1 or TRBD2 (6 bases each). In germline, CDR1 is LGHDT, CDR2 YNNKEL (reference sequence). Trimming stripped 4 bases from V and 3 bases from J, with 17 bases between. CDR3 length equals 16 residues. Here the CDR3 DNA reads TGTGCCAGCAGCCTCCCGAGGGGGGAAGGAACAGATACGCAGTATTTT. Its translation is CASSLPRGEGTDTQYF.

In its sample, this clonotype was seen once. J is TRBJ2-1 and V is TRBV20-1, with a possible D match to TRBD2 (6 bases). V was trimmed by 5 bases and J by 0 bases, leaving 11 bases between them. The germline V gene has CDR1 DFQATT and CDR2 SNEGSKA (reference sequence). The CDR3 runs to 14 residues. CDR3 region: CSAGRAGSYNEQFF. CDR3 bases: TGCAGTGCTGGGAGAGCGGGCTCCTACAATGAGCAGTTCTTC.

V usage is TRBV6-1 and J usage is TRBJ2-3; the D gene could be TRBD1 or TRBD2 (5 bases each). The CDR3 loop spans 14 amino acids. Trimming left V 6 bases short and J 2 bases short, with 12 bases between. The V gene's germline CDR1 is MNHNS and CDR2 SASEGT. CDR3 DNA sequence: TGTGCCAGCAGGACGGGACCCAACACAGATACGCAGTATTTT. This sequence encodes CASRTGPNTDTQYF.

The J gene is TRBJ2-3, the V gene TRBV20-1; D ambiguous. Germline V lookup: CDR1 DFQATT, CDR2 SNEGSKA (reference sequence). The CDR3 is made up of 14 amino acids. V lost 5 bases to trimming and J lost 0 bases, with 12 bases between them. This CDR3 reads CSAPLGRSTDTQYF. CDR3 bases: TGCAGTGCTCCCCTCGGTCGGAGCACAGATACGCAGTATTTT.

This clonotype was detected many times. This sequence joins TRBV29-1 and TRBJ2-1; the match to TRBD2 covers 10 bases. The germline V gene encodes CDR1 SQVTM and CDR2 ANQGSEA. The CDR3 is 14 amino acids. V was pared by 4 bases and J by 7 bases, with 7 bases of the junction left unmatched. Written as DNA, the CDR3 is TGCAGCGTTGTCAGCGGGGGGGCATCAAATGAGCAGTTCTTC. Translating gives CSVVSGGASNEQFF.

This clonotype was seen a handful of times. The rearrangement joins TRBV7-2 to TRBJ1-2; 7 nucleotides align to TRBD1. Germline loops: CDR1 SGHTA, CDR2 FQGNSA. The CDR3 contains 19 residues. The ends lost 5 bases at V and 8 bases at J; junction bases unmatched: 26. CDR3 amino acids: CASSPLGRQGYAQVKGYTF. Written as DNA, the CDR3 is TGTGCCAGCAGCCCGTTGGGTAGACAGGGATACGCTCAGGTGAAGGGCTACACCTTC.

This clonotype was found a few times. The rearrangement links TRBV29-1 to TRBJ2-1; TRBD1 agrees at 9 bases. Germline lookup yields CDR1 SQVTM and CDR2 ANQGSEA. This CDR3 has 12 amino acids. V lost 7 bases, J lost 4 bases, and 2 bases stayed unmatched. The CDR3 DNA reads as TGCAGCGGGGGACAGGGTTACAATGAGCAGTTCTTC. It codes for CSGGQGYNEQFF.

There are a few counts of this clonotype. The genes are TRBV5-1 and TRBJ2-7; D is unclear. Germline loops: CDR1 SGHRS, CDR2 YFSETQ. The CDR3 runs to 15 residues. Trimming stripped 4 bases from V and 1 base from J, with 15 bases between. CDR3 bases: TGCGCCAGCAGCCCACGGGCCGAGTCTTCCTACGAGCAGTACTTC. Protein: CASSPRAESSYEQYF.

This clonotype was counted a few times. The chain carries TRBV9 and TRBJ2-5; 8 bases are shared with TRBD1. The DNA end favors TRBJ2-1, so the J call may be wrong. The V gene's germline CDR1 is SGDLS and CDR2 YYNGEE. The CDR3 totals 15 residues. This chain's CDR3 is CASSPLQGAYNEQFF. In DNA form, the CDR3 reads TGTGCCAGCAGCCCTCTACAGGGGGCCTACAATGAGCAGTTCTTC.

The CDR3, as DNA: TGTGCCAGCAGTTACCGGGCCGTTGGGGAGACCCAGTACTTC. It specifies CASSYRAVGETQYF. The chain uses TRBV6-2 or TRBV6-3 and TRBJ2-5; D call uncertain. Germline V gene lookup returns CDR1 MNHEY and CDR2 SVGEGT. The germline V and J ends were trimmed by 2 bases and 5 bases, with 12 bases remaining between them. The CDR3 is 14 residues long.

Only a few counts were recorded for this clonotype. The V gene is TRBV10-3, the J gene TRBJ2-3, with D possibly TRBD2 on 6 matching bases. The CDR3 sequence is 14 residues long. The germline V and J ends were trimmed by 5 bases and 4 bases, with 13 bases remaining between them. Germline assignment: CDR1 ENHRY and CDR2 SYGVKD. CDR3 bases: TGTGCCATCAGTTCCTCCGGGAGTGCAGATACGCAGTATTTT. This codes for CAISSSGSADTQYF.

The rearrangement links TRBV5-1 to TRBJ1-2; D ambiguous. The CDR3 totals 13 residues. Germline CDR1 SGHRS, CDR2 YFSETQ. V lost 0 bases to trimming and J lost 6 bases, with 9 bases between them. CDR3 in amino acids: CASSLAFGNGYTF. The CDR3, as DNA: TGCGCCAGCAGCTTGGCCTTCGGGAATGGCTACACCTTC.

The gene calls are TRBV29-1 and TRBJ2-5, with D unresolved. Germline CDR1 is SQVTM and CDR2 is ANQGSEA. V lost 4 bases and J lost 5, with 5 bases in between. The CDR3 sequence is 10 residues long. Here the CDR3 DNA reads TGCAGCGTTGCCCTGGAGACCCAGTACTTC. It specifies CSVALETQYF.

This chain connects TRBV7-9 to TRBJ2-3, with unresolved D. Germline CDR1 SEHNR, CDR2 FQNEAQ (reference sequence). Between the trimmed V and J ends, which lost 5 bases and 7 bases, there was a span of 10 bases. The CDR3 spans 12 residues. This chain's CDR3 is CASSPTPNTQYF. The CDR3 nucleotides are TGTGCCAGCAGCCCAACCCCCAATACGCAGTATTTT.

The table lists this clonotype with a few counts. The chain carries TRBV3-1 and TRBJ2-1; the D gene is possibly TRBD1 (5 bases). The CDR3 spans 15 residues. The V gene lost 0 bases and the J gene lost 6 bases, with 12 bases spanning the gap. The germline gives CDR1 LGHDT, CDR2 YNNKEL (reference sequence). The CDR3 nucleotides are TGTGCCAGCAGCCAAGATAAGGGGTACGCCAATGAGCAGTTCTTC. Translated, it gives CASSQDKGYANEQFF.

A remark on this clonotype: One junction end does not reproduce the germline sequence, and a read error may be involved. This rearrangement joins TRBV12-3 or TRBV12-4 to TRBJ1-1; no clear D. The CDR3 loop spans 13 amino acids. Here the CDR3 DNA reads TGTGCCAGCAGTTTTGCAGATAACACTGTAGCTTTCTTT. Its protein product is CASSFADNTVAFF.

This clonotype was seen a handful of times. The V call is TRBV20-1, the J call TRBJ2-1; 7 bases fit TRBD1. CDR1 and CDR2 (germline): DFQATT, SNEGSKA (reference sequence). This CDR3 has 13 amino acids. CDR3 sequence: CSGRDRTYNEQFF. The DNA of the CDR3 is TGCAGCGGACGGGACAGAACCTACAATGAGCAGTTCTTC.

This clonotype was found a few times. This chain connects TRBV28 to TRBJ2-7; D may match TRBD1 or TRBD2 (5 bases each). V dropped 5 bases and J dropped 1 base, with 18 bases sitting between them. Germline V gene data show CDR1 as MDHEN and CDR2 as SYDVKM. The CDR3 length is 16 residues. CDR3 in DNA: TGTGCCAGCAGTGCGGCCCGGGACGGCGGATCCTACGAGCAGTACTTC. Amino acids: CASSAARDGGSYEQYF.

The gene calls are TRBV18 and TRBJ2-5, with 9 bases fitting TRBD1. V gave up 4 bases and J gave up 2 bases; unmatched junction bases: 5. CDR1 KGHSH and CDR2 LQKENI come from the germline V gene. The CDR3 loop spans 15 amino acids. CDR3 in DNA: TGTGCCAGCTCACAAGACAGGGGGAGGCAAGAGACCCAGTACTTC. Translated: CASSQDRGRQETQYF.

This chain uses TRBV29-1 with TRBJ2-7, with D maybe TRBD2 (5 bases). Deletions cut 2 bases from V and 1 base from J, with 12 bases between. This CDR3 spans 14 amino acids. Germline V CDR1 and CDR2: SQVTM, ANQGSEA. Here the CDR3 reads CSVESAGGSYEQYF. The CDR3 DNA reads TGCAGCGTTGAATCCGCGGGTGGGTCCTACGAGCAGTACTTC.

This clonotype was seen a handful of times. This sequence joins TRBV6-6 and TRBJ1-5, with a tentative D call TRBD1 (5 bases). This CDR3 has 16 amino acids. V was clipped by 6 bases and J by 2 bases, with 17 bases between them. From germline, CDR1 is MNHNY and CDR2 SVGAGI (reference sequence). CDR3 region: CASRAGMGGRNQPQHF. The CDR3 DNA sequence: TGTGCCAGCAGGGCGGGCATGGGGGGTCGCAATCAGCCCCAGCATTTT.

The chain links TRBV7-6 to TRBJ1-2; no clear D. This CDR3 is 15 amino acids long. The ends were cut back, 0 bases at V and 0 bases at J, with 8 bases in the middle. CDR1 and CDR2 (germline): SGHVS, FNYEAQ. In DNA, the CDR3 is TGTGCCAGCAGCTTAGCGGCAGATCCTAACTATGGCTACACCTTC. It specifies CASSLAADPNYGYTF.

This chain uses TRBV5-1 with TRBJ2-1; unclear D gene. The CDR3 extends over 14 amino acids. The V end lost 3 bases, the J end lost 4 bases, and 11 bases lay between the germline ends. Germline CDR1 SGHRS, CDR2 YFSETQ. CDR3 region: CASSSKAEYNEQFF. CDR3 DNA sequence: TGCGCCAGCAGCTCGAAGGCAGAGTACAATGAGCAGTTCTTC.

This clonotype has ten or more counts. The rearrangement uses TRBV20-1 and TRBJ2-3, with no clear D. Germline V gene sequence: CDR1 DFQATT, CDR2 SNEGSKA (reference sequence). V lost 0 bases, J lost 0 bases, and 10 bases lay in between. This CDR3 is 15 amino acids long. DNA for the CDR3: TGCAGTGCTAGAGACAGAATACTTAGCACAGATACGCAGTATTTT. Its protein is CSARDRILSTDTQYF.

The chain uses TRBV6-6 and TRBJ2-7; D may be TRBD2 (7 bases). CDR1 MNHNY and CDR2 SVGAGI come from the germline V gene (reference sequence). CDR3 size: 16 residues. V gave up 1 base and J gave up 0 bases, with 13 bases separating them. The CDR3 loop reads CASSYLIGGPSYEQYF. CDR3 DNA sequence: TGTGCCAGCAGTTACTTAATCGGGGGGCCCTCCTACGAGCAGTACTTC.

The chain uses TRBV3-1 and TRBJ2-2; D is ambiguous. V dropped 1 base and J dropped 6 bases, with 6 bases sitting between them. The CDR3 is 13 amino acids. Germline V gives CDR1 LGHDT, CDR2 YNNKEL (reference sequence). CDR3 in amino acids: CASSQAQAGELFF. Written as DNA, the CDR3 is TGTGCCAGCAGCCAAGCTCAGGCCGGGGAGCTGTTTTTT.